Presented here are 5 T cell receptor beta chains from one specimen sequenced in a study of T cells in Graves' hyperthyroidism and ophthalmopathy. RNA transcripts served as the template for amplifying TCR beta CDR3 regions. A set of HTBI primers served as the primers for a first-round RT-PCR of the TCR CDR3. Via MiXCR, TCRdb re-called the multiplex PCR reads, giving one row per CDR3 protein. Among 200,000 to 300,000 distinct CDR3 sequences listed, approximately 23% were seen once. Sequenced: blood. All receptors come from a woman aged 40 to 50 with Graves' ophthalmopathy.

This clonotype has a count of ten or more. The chain couples TRBV6-1 to TRBJ1-5; D is unclear. CDR1 is MNHNS, CDR2 SASEGT, per germline. Trimming took off 5 bases at V and 1 base at J, with 15 bases between the two ends. This CDR3 contains 16 residues. The CDR3: CASSQGWMGSNQPQHF. The CDR3 DNA sequence: TGTGCCAGCAGTCAAGGCTGGATGGGAAGCAATCAGCCCCAGCATTTT.

This clonotype was recorded at least ten times. V usage is TRBV7-2 and J usage is TRBJ2-7; 9 bases fit TRBD1. The CDR3 contains 14 residues. Trimming at V came to 6 bases and at J to 4 bases, leaving 7 bases not matched to a gene. From germline, CDR1 is SGHTA and CDR2 FQGNSA. In DNA, the CDR3 is TGTGCCAGCAGTTTGGGACAGGGAGGATACGAGCAGTACTTC. Translating gives CASSLGQGGYEQYF.

The rearrangement joins TRBV13 to TRBJ2-5, with D perhaps matching TRBD1 (5 bases). CDR3 size: 13 residues. Germline-derived CDR1 and CDR2 are PRHDT and FYEKMQ (reference sequence). V was pared by 6 bases and J by 2 bases, with 10 bases between. CDR3 loop: CASSVDRQETQYF. DNA for the CDR3: TGTGCCAGCAGTGTCGACAGACAAGAGACCCAGTACTTC.

This clonotype appeared once. The chain couples TRBV3-1 to TRBJ1-5; D is unclear. The CDR3 contains 17 residues. Trimming cost V 1 base and J 0 bases, with 13 bases left between them. Germline V gives CDR1 LGHDT, CDR2 YNNKEL (reference sequence). DNA for the CDR3: TGTGCCAGCAGCCAAGCTACGACGGTAAATAGCAATCAGCCCCAGCATTTT. It codes for CASSQATTVNSNQPQHF.

This clonotype was counted at least ten times. Given a much more abundant clone one base away, this may be a read error. The chain carries TRBV28 and TRBJ1-1, with a tentative D call TRBD1 (5 bases). This CDR3 is 15 amino acids long. Trimming took off 6 bases at V and 3 bases at J, with 17 bases between the two ends. CDR1 and CDR2 (germline): MDHEN, SYDVKM. DNA for the CDR3: TGTGCCAGCAGCCACTATGGTTCGGGGGACACTGAAGCTTTCTTT. Residues: CASSHYGSGDTEAFF.